The rows below give T cell receptor beta chains drawn from one sample of a study of blood T cell repertoires in COVID-19. Clones were read by immunoSEQ multiplex PCR, and TCRdb kept only the in-frame ones, dropping some. The sample yields tens of thousands of clones, approximately 90% seen once. Material for sequencing was peripheral blood. The origin of the receptors is a man aged 60-69 years with acute or convalescent COVID-19. Both conserved end residues are trimmed from each CDR3.

v_gene,CDR3aa
TRBV19,ASRARHNSPLH
TRBV4-1,ASSRGDRVTETQY
TRBV28,ASLYRGNSPLH
TRBV28,ASSLRVGRGRTNEKLF
TRBV7-8,ASSLLLSGVIDQPQH
TRBV9,ASSPLADRGNEQF
TRBV5-6,ASSLGQGANTIY
TRBV10-1,ASSESRGRGTDTQY
TRBV10-3,AISRQDTEAF
TRBV6-5,ASTLYAEAF
TRBV10-3,AISDLGGSDYGYT
TRBV3-1/TRBV3-2,ASSLLAGGGGYT
TRBV18,ASSPRTVANEKLF
TRBV28,ASSFGQGGYGYT
TRBV5-6,ASSFGQNSGNTIY
TRBV19,ASSYDSRNTEAF
TRBV3-1/TRBV3-2,ASSTTNEKLF
TRBV5-5,ASSLFMGATEAF
TRBV9,ASSVGGGGGYT
TRBV3-1/TRBV3-2,ASSTQVQGHTEAF
TRBV28,ASSLPSGHWNEKLF
TRBV28,ASSLATRNTEAF
TRBV29-1,SARTGEKLF
TRBV19,ASSADRSNYGYT
TRBV12-2,ASHTNPEREGVLVYGYT
TRBV6-5,ASKGSGASTDTQY
TRBV21-1,ASSKGGTSGAYEQY
TRBV19,ASSIRADSYNEQF
TRBV11-2,ASKGDRGVPTEAF
TRBV18,ASSPNLLRETQY
TRBV24-1,ATAPGGQGAYEQY
TRBV18,ASSPFISLRSGANQPQH
TRBV6-5,ASRPGTVGQPQH
TRBV19,ASSMGTEKTQY
TRBV5-1,ASSLTSGGANTQY
TRBV5-1,ASSHYDREEGYT
TRBV10-1,ASSEWTGGEKAF
TRBV28,ASRSGVGFTEAF
TRBV5-1,ASSSGDFQNTEAF
TRBV24-1,ATSGGDPTDTQY
TRBV4-2,ASSQHDVGANEKLF
TRBV7-3,ASSLTPGMGETQY
TRBV7-3,ASSSHPPGNVNTEAF
TRBV24-1,ATSDPSGGIYNEQF
TRBV9,ASSEDTGTVNSYEQY
TRBV5-4,ASSLQRGASTDTQY
TRBV5-1,ASSLRDRDTGELF
TRBV28,ASSYGTAYGYT
TRBV19,ASSLGQGNTEAF